A single sample gave rise to the 6 T cell receptor beta chains below, sequenced in a study of blood T cell repertoires in COVID-19. The data were produced by immunoSEQ multiplex PCR, yet TCRdb's version contains in-frame clones alone and is incomplete. The sample holds around 140,000 clones, about nine tenths seen once. Sequencing was done on a sample of PBMCs or T cells enriched from blood (not recorded which). These receptors all come from a man aged 45-60 years who had recovered from COVID-19.

The J gene is TRBJ1-1, the V gene TRBV7-3; tentatively, D is TRBD1 (5 bases). CDR1 and CDR2 from the germline V gene are SGHTA and FQGTGA. Trimming shortened V by 5 bases and J by 1 base, and 11 bases separated the two germline ends. The CDR3 is 14 residues long. Here the CDR3 reads CASSQGRGNTEAFF. The CDR3 DNA is TGTGCCAGCAGCCAGGGCAGAGGGAACACTGAAGCTTTCTTT.

The chain combines TRBV5-3 with TRBJ1-5; 7 bases match TRBD1. TRBV5-3 is annotated as an ORF whose role is uncertain. The ends lost 0 bases at V and 1 base at J; junction bases unmatched: 10. This CDR3 has 18 amino acids. CDR3 protein: CARSLVAGGTKSNQPQHF. CDR3 DNA sequence: TGTGCCAGAAGCTTGGTTGCAGGGGGAACAAAGAGCAATCAGCCCCAGCATTTT.

V is TRBV28 and J is TRBJ1-2; D gene uncertain. Germline-derived CDR1 and CDR2 are MDHEN and SYDVKM. Trimming cost V 4 bases and J 8 bases, with 8 bases left between them. The CDR3 length is 11 residues. CDR3 nucleotides: TGTGCCAGCAGTTCCAGAATGGGCTACACCTTC. It yields the protein CASSSRMGYTF.

This rearrangement joins TRBV6-5 to TRBJ1-2, with a possible D match to TRBD1 (5 bases). The CDR3 spans 12 residues. The ends were cut back, 7 bases at V and 5 bases at J, with 11 bases in the middle. The V gene's germline CDR1 is MNHEY and CDR2 SVGAGI. The CDR3 nucleotides are TGTGCCAGCACCAAAAGGGGATATGGCTACACCTTC. As protein: CASTKRGYGYTF.

This clone has a single count. The chain links TRBV24-1 to TRBJ2-1; tentatively, D is TRBD1 (6 bases). This CDR3 has 15 amino acids. CDR1 is KGHDR, CDR2 SFDVKD, per germline. Trimming removed 10 bases at V and 7 bases at J, with 22 bases between. The CDR3 reads CATQPTGSRANEQFF. CDR3 nucleotide sequence: TGTGCCACACAACCCACAGGGTCCCGGGCTAATGAGCAGTTCTTC.

The CDR3 region is CASSLKLAEAFF. The CDR3 DNA follows: TGTGCCAGCAGCTTAAAGCTCGCTGAAGCTTTCTTT. The chain uses TRBV7-8 and TRBJ1-1, with no clear D. This CDR3 has 12 residues. V lost 2 bases to trimming and J lost 6 bases, with 7 bases between them. The germline V gene encodes CDR1 SGHVS and CDR2 FQNEAQ.